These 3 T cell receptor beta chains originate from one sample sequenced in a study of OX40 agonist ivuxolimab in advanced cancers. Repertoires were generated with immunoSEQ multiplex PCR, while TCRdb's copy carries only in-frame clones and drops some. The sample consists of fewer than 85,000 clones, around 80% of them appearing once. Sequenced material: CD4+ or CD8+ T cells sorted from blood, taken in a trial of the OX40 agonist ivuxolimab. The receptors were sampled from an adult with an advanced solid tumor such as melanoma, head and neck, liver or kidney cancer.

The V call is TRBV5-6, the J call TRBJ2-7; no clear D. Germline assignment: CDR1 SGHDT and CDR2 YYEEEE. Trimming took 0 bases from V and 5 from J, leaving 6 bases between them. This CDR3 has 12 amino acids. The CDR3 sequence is CASSLGWNEQYF. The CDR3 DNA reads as TGTGCCAGCAGCTTGGGGTGGAACGAGCAGTACTTC.

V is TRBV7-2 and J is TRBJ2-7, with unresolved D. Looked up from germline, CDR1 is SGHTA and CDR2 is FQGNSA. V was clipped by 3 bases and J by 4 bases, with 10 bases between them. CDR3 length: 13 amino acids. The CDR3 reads CASSLNGYYEQYF. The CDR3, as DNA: TGTGCCAGCAGCTTGAACGGCTATTACGAGCAGTACTTC.

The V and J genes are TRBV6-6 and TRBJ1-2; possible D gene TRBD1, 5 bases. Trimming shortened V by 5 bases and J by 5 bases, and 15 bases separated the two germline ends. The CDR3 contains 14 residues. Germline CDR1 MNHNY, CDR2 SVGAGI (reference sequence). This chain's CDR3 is CASSPQGIGYGYTF. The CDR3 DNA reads TGTGCCAGCAGTCCCCAGGGTATAGGATATGGCTACACCTTC.